This is a list of T cell receptor beta chains from one sample in a study of T-cell reconstitution after alpha-beta-depleted transplantation in children. TCRdb re-called the PCR reads with MiXCR, one entry per CDR3 protein. The sample lists about 370,000 distinct CDR3 sequences; around 20% were seen once. The source material was PBMCs from the stem cell graft donor, sampled from the stem cell graft. The receptor source for this set is a human donor who donated a stem cell graft to a child with acute myeloid leukemia. Both conserved end residues are part of each CDR3. A D gene is named only where the DNA matches it firmly. Clone size is not always given. Where it is, it says once, few, many or a class for expanded clones.

J | V | D | size | DNA | CDR3
TRBJ2-7 | TRBV12-3/TRBV12-4 | NA | many | TGTGCCAGCAGTCCGGGAGGGGGCACCTACGAGCAGTACTTC | CASSPGGGTYEQYF
TRBJ1-2 | TRBV4-3 | NA | NA | TGCGCCAGCAGCCAAGTGATCCGACGGAACCTCTATGGCTACACCTTC | CASSQVIRRNLYGYTF
TRBJ1-1 | TRBV5-1 | NA | few | TGCGCCAGCAGCTTGGCTGTGTCCTATGGGGGCACTGAAGCTTTCTTT | CASSLAVSYGGTEAFF
TRBJ1-2 | TRBV12-3/TRBV12-4 | TRBD1 | many | TGTGCCAGCAGCAGGACAGGGAAGGACTATGGCTACACCTTC | CASSRTGKDYGYTF
TRBJ2-1 | TRBV7-6 | TRBD2 | NA | TGTGCCAGCAGCAGCCGACTAGCGGGAGAGACCCATTACCAGCAGTTCTTC | CASSSRLAGETHYQQFF
TRBJ2-4 | TRBV2 | NA | many | TGTGCCAGCAGTGATGGCGTTGCCAAAAACATTCAGTACTTC | CASSDGVAKNIQYF
TRBJ2-1 | TRBV12-3/TRBV12-4 | NA | many | TGTGCCAGCAGTTTAGTAGCGGACAATGAGCAGTTCTTC | CASSLVADNEQFF
TRBJ2-5 | TRBV6-2/TRBV6-3 | NA | NA | TGTGCCAGCAGTCTAACCGGACCACCCCGACAAGAGACCCAGTACTTC | CASSLTGPPRQETQYF
TRBJ2-1 | TRBV7-9 | NA | few | TGTGCCAGCAGCTTAGAACCCTCCAAAGTTGAGCAGTTCTTC | CASSLEPSKVEQFF
TRBJ2-1 | TRBV28 | NA | NA | TGTGCCAGCAGCCCTTCTAGGGTCTGGAACAATGAGCAGTTCTTC | CASSPSRVWNNEQFF